Listed here are 20 T cell receptor beta chains from one sample, sequenced in a study of identical twins. TCRdb itself ran the 5' RACE reads through MiXCR, one entry per CDR3 protein. This sample has fewer than 250,000 distinct CDR3 sequences, with approximately 9% found just once. The sample taken for sequencing was memory (CD45RO+) T cells sorted from blood. The source is a woman under 30 in good health.

This clonotype showed up just a few times. The chain recombines TRBV6-5 with TRBJ1-6; D not resolved. V was shortened by 4 bases and J by 5 bases, with 3 bases between the two germline ends. The CDR3 has 12 residues. Germline V CDR1 and CDR2: MNHEY, SVGAGI. The CDR3 nucleotides are TGTGCCAGCAGTTCCAATAATTCACCCCTCCACTTT. It codes for CASSSNNSPLHF.

This clonotype came up many times. This sequence joins TRBV14 and TRBJ2-5; maybe TRBD2 (6 bases). The CDR3 is made up of 15 amino acids. Germline CDR1 SGHDN, CDR2 FVKESK. Deletions cut 4 bases from V and 7 bases from J, with 19 bases between. CDR3 amino acids: CASSPNRERGVTQYF. DNA of the CDR3: TGTGCCAGCAGCCCCAACCGGGAGCGAGGAGTGACCCAGTACTTC.

The genes are TRBV11-3 and TRBJ2-1; D remains ambiguous. Trimming left V 5 bases short and J 6 bases short, with 11 bases between. The CDR3 length is 13 residues. CDR1 is SGHNT, CDR2 YENEEA, per germline. DNA for the CDR3: TGTGCCAGCAGCACCGGGCCCCTCAATGAGCAGTTCTTC. This gives the protein CASSTGPLNEQFF.

This clonotype appeared many times. The J gene is TRBJ2-7, the V gene TRBV5-1; D is unresolved. This CDR3 is built from 15 residues. With 0 bases removed from V and 0 bases from J, the gap between germline ends came to 10 bases. The germline gives CDR1 SGHRS, CDR2 YFSETQ. CDR3 sequence: CASSLGTQSSYEQYF. In DNA form, the CDR3 reads TGCGCCAGCAGCTTGGGCACACAAAGCTCCTACGAGCAGTACTTC.

With respect to this clonotype: This clone may be a read error of a much larger clone one base away. V gene TRBV29-1 combines with J gene TRBJ2-7, with D perhaps assigned TRBD1 or TRBD2 (7 bases each). In germline, CDR1 is SQVTM, CDR2 ANQGSEA. This CDR3 region has 13 residues. In DNA form, the CDR3 reads TGCGGCGTCCAGGGGGGGAGCGAGGACGAGCAGTACTTC. Residues: CGVQGGSEDEQYF.

In this sample, this clonotype turned up many times. This rearrangement joins TRBV12-3 or TRBV12-4 to TRBJ2-7; D not certain. The length of the CDR3 is 15 residues. Trimming shortened V by 2 bases and J by 5 bases, and 16 bases separated the two germline ends. In DNA, the CDR3 is TGTGCCAGCAGTTTATGGCAGGCCCTGGCGGACGAGCAGTACTTC. Translated: CASSLWQALADEQYF.

This clonotype has a handful of counts. This sequence joins TRBV20-1 and TRBJ1-1, with no clear D. Germline V gene sequence: CDR1 DFQATT, CDR2 SNEGSKA (reference sequence). The CDR3 length is 15 residues. Trimming pared 2 bases from V and 0 bases from J, leaving 13 bases between. The CDR3 bases are TGCAGTGCTAGACGTCAGATGACGCTGAACACTGAAGCTTTCTTT. Translating gives CSARRQMTLNTEAFF.

This clonotype was seen repeatedly, ten times or more. The chain links TRBV7-9 to TRBJ2-3; 12 nucleotides agree with TRBD2. This CDR3 has 17 residues. CDR1 and CDR2 (germline): SEHNR, FQNEAQ (reference sequence). V dropped 1 base and J dropped 2; count of bases not matched to a gene: 4. CDR3 residues: CASSLGTSGVNTDTQYF. The CDR3 DNA is TGTGCCAGCAGCTTAGGGACTAGCGGGGTCAACACAGATACGCAGTATTTT. The entire variable domain, with the rest obtained from reference TRBV7-9 and TRBJ2-3, is as follows: DTGVSQNPRHKITKRGQNVTFRCDPISEHNRLYWYRQTLGQGPEFLTYFQNEAQLEKSRLLSDRFSAERPKGSFSTLEIQRTEQGDSAMYLCASSLGTSGVNTDTQYFGPGTRLTVL.

DNA for the CDR3: TGTGCCAGCACCTCCGGGACTAGCTCCTACGAGCAGTACTTC. Protein: CASTSGTSSYEQYF. The gene calls are TRBV6-1 and TRBJ2-7; TRBD2 aligns across 8 bases. Germline lookup yields CDR1 MNHNS and CDR2 SASEGT. The CDR3 has 14 amino acids. V shed 7 bases, J shed 0 bases, and the junction held 5 bases outside the gene matches.

The chain has TRBV18 and TRBJ2-2; D is possibly TRBD2 (5 bases). This CDR3 contains 14 residues. Trimming took 8 bases from V and 4 from J, leaving 14 bases between them. CDR1 and CDR2 (germline): KGHSH, LQKENI. The CDR3 bases are TGTGCCAGCATGAGGGAATCGTTCACCGGGGAGCTGTTTTTT. It codes for CASMRESFTGELFF.

This clonotype turned up a few times. The V and J genes are TRBV7-8 and TRBJ1-1; TRBD1 might be the D (6 bases). Trimming pared 1 base from V and 0 bases from J, leaving 9 bases between. The CDR3 runs to 15 residues. The germline V gene encodes CDR1 SGHVS and CDR2 FQNEAQ. CDR3 sequence reads: CASSLVGGMNTEAFF. DNA for the CDR3: TGTGCCAGCAGCTTAGTAGGGGGGATGAACACTGAAGCTTTCTTT.

The chain combines TRBV18 with TRBJ2-1; TRBD2 agrees at 7 bases. CDR3 length: 14 residues. The germline gives CDR1 KGHSH, CDR2 LQKENI. The V segment lost 8 bases and the J segment 3 bases; nucleotides outside the gene matches: 7. The DNA for the CDR3 is TGTGCCAGCCACCCAGCGGGGCTCTACAATGAGCAGTTCTTC. Its protein product is CASHPAGLYNEQFF.

This clonotype was recorded many times. The chain carries TRBV2 and TRBJ2-1; D possibly corresponds to TRBD2 (7 bases). V was clipped by 3 bases and J by 2 bases, with 23 bases between them. CDR3 length equals 19 residues. Germline CDR1 and CDR2: SNHLY and FYNNEI. The CDR3, as DNA: TGTGCCAGCAGTGAGGGGCGGGGGCAGCGGGAAAGCACCTACAATGAGCAGTTCTTC. Protein product: CASSEGRGQRESTYNEQFF.

The chain's CDR3 is CASSSDRANTIYF. The CDR3, as DNA: TGTGCCAGCAGCTCGGACAGGGCCAACACCATATATTTT. The rearrangement links TRBV6-1 to TRBJ1-3, with 8 bases aligning to TRBD1. The CDR3 extends over 13 amino acids. Germline V gene data show CDR1 as MNHNS and CDR2 as SASEGT. V shed 6 bases and J 7 bases; nucleotides not matched to a gene: 5.

The rearrangement links TRBV6-5 to TRBJ2-7; perhaps TRBD1 as D (6 bases). The V end was cut by 2 bases, the J end by 1 base, with 12 bases between. Germline V gene data show CDR1 as MNHEY and CDR2 as SVGAGI. The length of the CDR3 is 15 residues. CDR3 bases: TGTGCCAGCAGTTACCGGGCAGGGGCGTCCTACGAGCAGTACTTC. Protein product: CASSYRAGASYEQYF.

This clonotype was observed many times. The chain employs TRBV2 and TRBJ1-4, with D uncertain. Trimming pared 4 bases from V and 8 bases from J, leaving 14 bases between. CDR1 SNHLY and CDR2 FYNNEI come from the germline V gene. This CDR3 contains 14 residues. The CDR3 bases are TGTGCCAGCAGTGGCGCGGATGGGCACGAAAAACTGTTTTTT. Translated: CASSGADGHEKLFF.

The chain joins TRBV19 to TRBJ2-7; 7 bases map to TRBD1. The CDR3 extends over 15 amino acids. Germline lookup yields CDR1 LNHDA and CDR2 SQIVND (reference sequence). Trimming removed 6 bases from V and 4 bases from J; junction bases left unmatched: 12. The CDR3 region is CASRRPGTANYEQYF. In nucleotides, the CDR3 is TGTGCCAGTAGACGTCCCGGGACAGCCAATTACGAGCAGTACTTC.

The chain links TRBV7-6 to TRBJ1-3; unclear D gene. Germline V gives CDR1 SGHVS, CDR2 FNYEAQ. The CDR3 sequence is 15 residues long. V lost 3 bases to trimming and J lost 0 bases, with 9 bases between them. The CDR3 DNA is TGTGCCAGCAGCTTGGGAGCGAACTCTGGAAACACCATATATTTT. Amino acids: CASSLGANSGNTIYF.

This clonotype has only a few counts. The chain combines TRBV29-1 with TRBJ2-1, with 8 bases lining up with TRBD2. Germline-derived CDR1 and CDR2 are SQVTM and ANQGSEA. This CDR3 contains 13 residues. The ends lost 1 base at V and 4 bases at J; junction bases unmatched: 0. The DNA of the CDR3 is TGCAGCGTTGAAGCGGGAGGGTACAATGAGCAGTTCTTC. It encodes CSVEAGGYNEQFF.

This clonotype was picked up a small number of times. J is TRBJ2-1 and V is TRBV9; unclear D gene. The CDR3 has 11 amino acids. Germline lookup yields CDR1 SGDLS and CDR2 YYNGEE. V was trimmed by 3 bases and J by 9 bases, leaving 7 bases between them. CDR3 nucleotide sequence: TGTGCCAGCAGCGATTCTACTGAGCAGTTCTTC. Protein product: CASSDSTEQFF.